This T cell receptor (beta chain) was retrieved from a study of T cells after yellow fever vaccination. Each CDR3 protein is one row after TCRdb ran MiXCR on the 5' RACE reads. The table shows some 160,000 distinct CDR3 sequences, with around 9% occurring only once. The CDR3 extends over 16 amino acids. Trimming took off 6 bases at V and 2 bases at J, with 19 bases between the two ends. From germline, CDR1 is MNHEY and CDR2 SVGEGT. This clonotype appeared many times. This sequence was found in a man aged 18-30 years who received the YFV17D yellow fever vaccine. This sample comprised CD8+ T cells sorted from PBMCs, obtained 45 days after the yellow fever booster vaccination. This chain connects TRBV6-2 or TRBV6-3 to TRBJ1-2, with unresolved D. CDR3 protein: CASSALRVGGNYGYTF. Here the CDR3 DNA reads TGTGCCAGCAGCGCCCTTAGGGTCGGAGGGAACTATGGCTACACCTTC.